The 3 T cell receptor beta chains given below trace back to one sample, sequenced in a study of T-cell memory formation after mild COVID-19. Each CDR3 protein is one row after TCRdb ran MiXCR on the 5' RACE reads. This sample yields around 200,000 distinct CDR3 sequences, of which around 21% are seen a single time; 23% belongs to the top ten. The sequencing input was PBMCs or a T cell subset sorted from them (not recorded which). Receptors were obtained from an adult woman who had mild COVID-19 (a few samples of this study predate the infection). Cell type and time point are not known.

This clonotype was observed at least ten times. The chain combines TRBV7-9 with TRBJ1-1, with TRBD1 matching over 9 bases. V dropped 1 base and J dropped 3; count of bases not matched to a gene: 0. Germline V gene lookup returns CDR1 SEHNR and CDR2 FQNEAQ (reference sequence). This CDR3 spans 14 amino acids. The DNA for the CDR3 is TGTGCCAGCAGCTTAGGACAGGGGGACACTGAAGCTTTCTTT. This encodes CASSLGQGDTEAFF.

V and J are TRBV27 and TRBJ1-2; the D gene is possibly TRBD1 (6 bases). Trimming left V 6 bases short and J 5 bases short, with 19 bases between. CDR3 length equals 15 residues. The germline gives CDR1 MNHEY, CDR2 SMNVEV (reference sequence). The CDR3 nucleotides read TGTGCCAGCAGCCTGACTTTAGAAGACAGGTATGGCTACACCTTC. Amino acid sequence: CASSLTLEDRYGYTF.

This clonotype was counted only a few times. The CDR3 sequence is CASSSPPQGTHEQYF. In DNA, the CDR3 is TGTGCCAGCAGCTCTCCCCCCCAGGGAACCCACGAGCAGTACTTC. The rearrangement links TRBV7-6 to TRBJ2-7; the D gene is possibly TRBD1 (5 bases). The CDR3 covers 15 residues. V shed 4 bases and J shed 5 bases, with 18 bases lying between them. Germline V gene sequence: CDR1 SGHVS, CDR2 FNYEAQ.